The 22 T cell receptor beta chains presented below share a single source sample, sequenced in a study of blood T cell repertoires in COVID-19. Sequenced by immunoSEQ multiplex PCR; TCRdb stores in-frame clones only, minus some. The data contain 65,000 to 75,000 clones, approximately 80% of them singletons. The sample comprised peripheral blood. All receptors derive from a man older than 75 with acute or convalescent COVID-19.

V usage is TRBV7-3 and J usage is TRBJ2-1; D may be TRBD2 (6 bases). V was shortened by 4 bases and J by 0 bases, with 13 bases between the two germline ends. The CDR3 is 16 amino acids. From germline, CDR1 is SGHTA and CDR2 FQGTGA. The DNA of the CDR3 is TGTGCCAGCAGCTCAGCCCCCGGGAGCTCCTACAATGAGCAGTTCTTC. It specifies CASSSAPGSSYNEQFF.

The V gene is TRBV4-3, the J gene TRBJ1-2; no reliable D call. Between the trimmed V and J ends, which lost 0 bases and 5 bases, there was a span of 22 bases. CDR3 size: 18 residues. Looked up from germline, CDR1 is LGHNA and CDR2 is YSLEER. CDR3 residues: CASSQDSYGSSGAYGYTF. The CDR3 DNA reads TGCGCCAGCAGCCAAGATTCGTACGGATCGAGCGGCGCATATGGCTACACCTTC.

The chain couples TRBV28 to TRBJ2-6; TRBD1 might be the D (6 bases). The germline gives CDR1 MDHEN, CDR2 SYDVKM. V lost 8 bases and J lost 2, with 10 bases in between. The CDR3 length is 14 residues. The CDR3 protein is CASQGSTGANVLTF. In DNA form, the CDR3 reads TGTGCCAGCCAGGGGTCGACTGGGGCCAACGTCCTGACTTTC.

The rearrangement links TRBV7-2 to TRBJ1-5; D is uncertain. With 0 bases removed from V and 0 bases from J, the gap between germline ends came to 15 bases. The CDR3 contains 18 residues. Germline assignment: CDR1 SGHTA and CDR2 FQGNSA. The CDR3 DNA sequence: TGTGCCAGCAGCTTAGCGCCAGGAAAGTATGGTAGCAATCAGCCCCAGCATTTT. Protein sequence: CASSLAPGKYGSNQPQHF.

The chain recombines TRBV6-1 with TRBJ2-6; D gene unclear. Per the germline V gene, CDR1 is MNHNS and CDR2 is SASEGT. V was trimmed by 3 bases and J by 1 base, leaving 13 bases between them. This CDR3 spans 17 amino acids. CDR3 in amino acids: CASSDPTNGSGANVLTF. As DNA, the CDR3 is TGTGCCAGCAGTGACCCGACAAATGGGTCTGGGGCCAACGTCCTGACTTTC.

The J gene is TRBJ2-6, the V gene TRBV11-2; no firm D call. Trimming removed 5 bases from V and 9 bases from J, with 8 bases in between. Per the germline V gene, CDR1 is SGHAT and CDR2 is FQNNGV. This CDR3 spans 12 amino acids. This CDR3 reads CASSNNLNVLTF. CDR3 DNA sequence: TGTGCCAGCAGCAATAATCTCAACGTCCTGACTTTC.

This clone was detected a few times. The chain joins TRBV19 to TRBJ2-7, with TRBD2 matching over 7 bases. Trimming removed 5 bases from V and 0 bases from J; junction bases left unmatched: 7. This CDR3 is built from 15 residues. Germline V lookup: CDR1 LNHDA, CDR2 SQIVND (reference sequence). The DNA for the CDR3 is TGTGCCAGTAGTCGGGACTACCAAAGCTCCTACGAGCAGTACTTC. Amino acid sequence: CASSRDYQSSYEQYF.

This clone was found a few times. In DNA, the CDR3 is TGTGCCAGCGGTGATTGGGGGGGTCTAATCAATGAGCAGTTCTTC. This codes for CASGDWGGLINEQFF. V is TRBV28 and J is TRBJ2-1, with 7 bases identical to TRBD2. Unmatched junction bases numbered 13, after V lost 8 bases and J lost 6 bases. In germline, CDR1 is MDHEN, CDR2 SYDVKM. The CDR3 consists of 15 residues.

V gene TRBV18 combines with J gene TRBJ1-6; 8 bases are a match to TRBD1. The CDR3 contains 14 residues. Germline loops: CDR1 KGHSH, CDR2 LQKENI. After removal of 6 bases from V and 7 bases from J, the junction contained 5 bases not matched to a gene. The chain's CDR3 is CASSARQGNSPLHF. CDR3 nucleotides: TGTGCCAGCTCGGCTAGACAGGGGAATTCACCCCTCCACTTT.

This chain links TRBV5-1 with TRBJ2-3, with TRBD1 matching 8 bases. The CDR3 covers 16 residues. J lost 4 bases, V lost 5 bases, and 12 bases had no gene match. The V gene's germline CDR1 is SGHRS and CDR2 YFSETQ. The CDR3 is CASRTGQGVGSDTQYF. CDR3 DNA sequence: TGCGCCAGCAGGACCGGACAGGGCGTAGGGTCAGATACGCAGTATTTT. The variable domain in full, completed from reference TRBV5-1 and TRBJ2-3, reads KAGVTQTPRYLIKTRGQQVTLSCSPISGHRSVSWYQQTPGQGLQFLFEYFSETQRNKGNFPGRFSGRQFSNSRSEMNVSTLELGDSALYLCASRTGQGVGSDTQYFGPGTRLTVL.

The chain combines TRBV27 with TRBJ1-1; 7 nucleotides agree with TRBD1. V shed 4 bases and J 4 bases; nucleotides not matched to a gene: 12. From germline, CDR1 is MNHEY and CDR2 SMNVEV (reference sequence). This CDR3 contains 16 residues. CDR3 residues: CASSSLSEGAVTEAFF. The CDR3 nucleotides are TGTGCCAGCAGTTCCCTGAGTGAGGGGGCAGTCACTGAAGCTTTCTTT.

V gene TRBV28 combines with J gene TRBJ1-5; 7 nucleotides agree with TRBD1. The CDR3 covers 15 residues. Germline-derived CDR1 and CDR2 are MDHEN and SYDVKM. V gave up 6 bases and J gave up 3 bases; unmatched junction bases: 8. The CDR3 coding sequence is TGTGCCAGCAGAAAAAGGGACAGAGACAATCAGCCCCAGCATTTT. Protein sequence: CASRKRDRDNQPQHF.

This clone appeared once. The chain joins TRBV20-1 to TRBJ1-2; a weak D match, TRBD1 (5 bases). Germline V gene lookup returns CDR1 DFQATT and CDR2 SNEGSKA (reference sequence). CDR3 size: 13 residues. V lost 3 bases and J lost 5, with 13 bases in between. CDR3 loop: CSASKGSGYGYTF. DNA for the CDR3: TGCAGTGCTAGTAAGGGGTCTGGGTATGGCTACACCTTC.

V usage is TRBV3-1 (or the pseudogene TRBV3-2) and J usage is TRBJ1-6; the D is unclear. Between the trimmed V and J ends, which lost 1 base and 9 bases, there was a span of 13 bases. The CDR3 is 15 amino acids. The germline V gene encodes CDR1 LGHDT and CDR2 YNNKEL (reference sequence). The CDR3 region has the DNA TGTGCCAGCAGCCAAGGGAACAGTAAGTCTTCACCCCTCCACTTT. Protein: CASSQGNSKSSPLHF.

The chain combines TRBV7-8 with TRBJ1-4; D is unclear. V was pared by 4 bases and J by 8 bases, with 17 bases between. The germline V gene encodes CDR1 SGHVS and CDR2 FQNEAQ. This CDR3 spans 15 amino acids. The CDR3, as DNA: TGTGCCAGCAGCTCCTCAGTGGCAAACGGGGAAAAACTGTTTTTT. This encodes CASSSSVANGEKLFF.

With respect to this clone: One junction end disagrees with the germline gene, perhaps due to a read error. The chain recombines TRBV7-9 with TRBJ2-2; D might be TRBD1 or TRBD2, each matching 5 bases. The CDR3 sequence is 13 residues long. Germline values: CDR1 SEHNR, CDR2 FQNEAQ (reference sequence). Here the CDR3 DNA reads TGTGCCAGCACCTTAGGAGGACACGGGGAGCTGTTTTTT. It specifies CASTLGGHGELFF. Combining the CDR3 with reference TRBV7-9 and TRBJ2-2 gives the whole variable domain DTGVSQNPRHKITKRGQNVTFRCDPISEHNRLYWYRQTLGQGPEFLTYFQNEAQLEKSRLLSDRFSAERPKGSFSTLEIQRTEQGDSAMYLCASTLGGHGELFFGEGSRLTVL.

The chain is built from TRBV5-5 and TRBJ1-5; D not certain. Germline CDR1 is SGHKS and CDR2 is YYEKEE (reference sequence). Trimming took 4 bases from V and 5 from J, leaving 10 bases between them. The CDR3 is 13 residues long. CDR3 loop: CASSLRTDQPQHF. As DNA, the CDR3 is TGTGCCAGCAGCCTCAGGACTGATCAGCCCCAGCATTTT.

This chain links TRBV2 with TRBJ1-5, with TRBD1 matching 12 bases. CDR3 length equals 15 residues. J was trimmed by 6 bases and V by 6 bases; bases with no gene match: 6. Germline-derived CDR1 and CDR2 are SNHLY and FYNNEI. Here the CDR3 DNA reads TGTGCCAGCAGCGGGGACAGGGGGCTAAGTCAGCCCCAGCATTTT. It translates to CASSGDRGLSQPQHF. The variable domain in full, completed from reference TRBV2 and TRBJ1-5, reads EPEVTQTPSHQVTQMGQEVILRCVPISNHLYFYWYRQILGQKVEFLVSFYNNEISEKSEIFDDQFSVERPDGSNFTLKIRSTKLEDSAMYFCASSGDRGLSQPQHFGDGTRLSIL.

This chain links TRBV18 with TRBJ1-4; D perhaps matches TRBD1 (5 bases). CDR1 is KGHSH and CDR2 is LQKENI in the germline V gene. CDR3 length: 15 amino acids. Deletions cut 8 bases from V and 5 bases from J, with 18 bases between. CDR3 residues: CASQKKSQGNEKLFF. The CDR3 DNA follows: TGTGCCAGCCAAAAAAAGTCGCAGGGAAATGAAAAACTGTTTTTT.

The rearrangement joins TRBV28 to TRBJ2-3; 10 bases fit TRBD2. The CDR3 loop spans 15 amino acids. Trimming took 7 bases from V and 4 from J; bases not matched to a gene: 8. Germline assignment: CDR1 MDHEN and CDR2 SYDVKM. CDR3 protein: CASIKRTSGSDTQYF. Written as DNA, the CDR3 is TGTGCCAGCATTAAAAGGACTAGCGGTTCAGATACGCAGTATTTT. Supplemented by reference TRBV28 and TRBJ2-3, the full variable domain reads DVKVTQSSRYLVKRTGEKVFLECVQDMDHENMFWYRQDPGLGLRLIYFSYDVKMKEKGDIPEGYSVSREKKERFSLILESASTNQTSMYLCASIKRTSGSDTQYFGPGTRLTVL.

V gene TRBV3-1 (or the pseudogene TRBV3-2) combines with J gene TRBJ2-7; 10 bases match TRBD1. The CDR3 sequence is 16 residues long. Trimming took 6 bases from V and 2 from J; bases not matched to a gene: 10. Per the germline V gene, CDR1 is LGHDT and CDR2 is YNNKEL (reference sequence). CDR3 sequence (DNA): TGTGCCAGCAGACAGCGGACAGGGGGGGATACCTACGAGCAGTACTTC. It yields the protein CASRQRTGGDTYEQYF.

The chain employs TRBV28 and TRBJ1-2, with TRBD1 matching 9 bases. V trimming: 3 bases; J trimming: 4 bases; junction bases outside the gene matches: 6. The CDR3 runs to 15 residues. CDR1 and CDR2 (germline): MDHEN, SYDVKM. The CDR3 loop is CASSFTQDRGYGYTF. The CDR3 nucleotides read TGTGCCAGCAGTTTCACTCAGGACAGGGGCTATGGCTACACCTTC.